The next 9 T cell receptor beta chains were all read from a single sample in a study of blood T cell repertoires in COVID-19. The method was immunoSEQ multiplex PCR; TCRdb's version includes in-frame clones alone and lacks a portion of them. The sample has about 70,000 clones; under 85% are singletons. Sequencing was done on a sample of peripheral blood. The receptors were gathered from a human donor in a cohort sampled during active COVID-19.

DNA for the CDR3: TGTGCCAGCAGTCTCGAGGGGGCTGGAAATGAAAAACTGTTTTTT. This sequence encodes CASSLEGAGNEKLFF. This chain connects TRBV28 to TRBJ1-4; 7 bases align to TRBD1. The trim removed 5 bases at V and 5 bases at J, leaving 8 bases unmatched. Germline V gives CDR1 MDHEN, CDR2 SYDVKM. This CDR3 is built from 15 residues.

This chain joins TRBV18 and TRBJ1-1, with TRBD1 as a possible D gene (5 bases). The CDR3 has 14 residues. The ends were cut back, 3 bases at V and 3 bases at J, with 11 bases in the middle. Germline assignment: CDR1 KGHSH and CDR2 LQKENI. The CDR3 spells CASSPSLGDTEAFF. The DNA of the CDR3 is TGTGCCAGCTCACCGTCTCTAGGGGACACTGAAGCTTTCTTT.

The chain carries TRBV5-4 and TRBJ2-3; 10 nucleotides align to TRBD2. Looked up from germline, CDR1 is SGHNT and CDR2 is YYREEE (reference sequence). With V trimmed by 5 bases and J by 5 bases, 8 bases remained unmatched. This CDR3 comprises 15 residues. Here the CDR3 reads CASSRLAGVIDTQYF. CDR3 bases: TGTGCCAGCAGTCGCCTAGCGGGGGTCATAGATACGCAGTATTTT.

This sequence joins TRBV5-1 and TRBJ2-7; 7 nucleotides match TRBD1. Germline V lookup: CDR1 SGHRS, CDR2 YFSETQ. The V gene end was trimmed by 4 bases and the J gene end by 2 bases; junction bases not matched to a gene: 3. There are 13 residues in the CDR3. The CDR3 is CASSVTGAYEQYF. The CDR3 coding sequence is TGCGCCAGCAGCGTCACAGGGGCCTACGAGCAGTACTTC.

V gene TRBV5-1 combines with J gene TRBJ1-2, with D possibly TRBD1 on 6 matching bases. Deletions cut 2 bases from V and 0 bases from J, with 11 bases between. The germline V gene has CDR1 SGHRS and CDR2 YFSETQ. The CDR3 totals 15 residues. In DNA form, the CDR3 reads TGCGCCAGCAGCTTCGGGGGGCAAGCTAACTATGGCTACACCTTC. As protein: CASSFGGQANYGYTF.

V usage is TRBV5-1 and J usage is TRBJ2-7, with 13 bases identical to TRBD2. Germline V gene data show CDR1 as SGHRS and CDR2 as YFSETQ. V lost 0 bases and J lost 2; bases outside the gene matches: 2. The CDR3 length is 16 residues. DNA of the CDR3: TGCGCCAGCAGCTTGGACGGACTAGCGGGGGCCTACGAGCAGTACTTC. It translates to CASSLDGLAGAYEQYF.

This clone was counted a few times. V gene TRBV7-9 combines with J gene TRBJ2-5; D remains ambiguous. Per germline, CDR1 SEHNR and CDR2 FQNEAQ (reference sequence). The CDR3 is 14 amino acids. V was pared by 1 base and J by 2 bases, with 8 bases between. CDR3 DNA: TGTGCCAGCAGCTTAGTACAGATACAAGAGACCCAGTACTTC. It encodes CASSLVQIQETQYF.

This clone was picked up one time. The chain employs TRBV11-2 and TRBJ2-7; TRBD1 matches 9 bases. V dropped 10 bases and J dropped 5; count of bases not matched to a gene: 18. Germline V gives CDR1 SGHAT, CDR2 FQNNGV. CDR3 length: 16 residues. The CDR3 here is CATKPQRTGAHDEQYF. In DNA, the CDR3 is TGTGCCACCAAGCCCCAACGGACAGGGGCTCATGACGAGCAGTACTTC.

The chain employs TRBV7-2 and TRBJ2-7, with D possibly matching TRBD1 (6 bases). The CDR3 covers 17 residues. Per germline, CDR1 SGHTA and CDR2 FQGNSA. The ends were cut back, 1 base at V and 3 bases at J, with 19 bases in the middle. The CDR3 loop is CASSLVGQGQPFYEQYF. In nucleotides, the CDR3 is TGTGCCAGCAGCTTAGTTGGGCAGGGGCAACCCTTCTACGAGCAGTACTTC.